This note documents a single TCR beta chain sequence. At the DNA level, this CDR3 is encoded by other sequences in the same sample as well. The data belong to a study of OX40 agonist ivuxolimab in advanced cancers. Study-level background: Every 2 weeks, patients got intravenous ivuxolimab at one of six dose levels (0.01-10 mg/kg). Every patient in dose escalation had hepatocellular carcinoma, melanoma, renal cell or head and neck cancer.

CDR3 length: 14 residues. The germline gives CDR1 MNHEY, CDR2 SVGAGI. Trimming took 4 bases from V and 2 from J, leaving 11 bases between them. Assay used: immunoSEQ multiplex PCR; TCRdb lists only in-frame clones, some missing. The sample comprises 51,000 or so clones, approximately 86% of which are singletons, and roughly 13% rests with the top ten. The TCR sequence derives from an adult with an advanced solid tumor such as melanoma, head and neck, liver or kidney cancer. This specimen was CD4+ or CD8+ T cells sorted from blood, taken in a trial of the OX40 agonist ivuxolimab. This chain joins TRBV6-5 and TRBJ1-2; D might be TRBD1 (6 bases). The CDR3 loop reads CASSFSGQNYGYTF. In nucleotides, the CDR3 is TGTGCCAGCAGTTTCTCCGGACAGAACTATGGCTACACCTTC.